This T cell receptor beta chain stems from a study of identical twins. Study results and caveats: Beta out-of-frame twin sharing showed a weaker excess. Zero-insertion analyses could be partly confounded by invariant MAIT and iNKT cells.

The CDR3 is 14 amino acids. Germline CDR1 is DFQATT and CDR2 is SNEGSKA (reference sequence). J gave up 1 base and V 5 bases, and 5 bases lay outside the gene matches. This clonotype has only a few counts. Its specificity is not known. Healthy Caucasians provided all donations. TCRdb re-called the 5' RACE reads through MiXCR, storing one row per CDR3 protein. Here the sample spans 420,000 or so distinct CDR3 sequences, 15% to 20% being singletons. The source material was naive T cells sorted from blood. V and J are TRBV20-1 and TRBJ2-7; 10 bases are shared with TRBD1. This TCR was recovered from a man over 45 in good health. CDR3 region: CSARPGQGSYEQYF. The CDR3 DNA reads TGCAGTGCTCGACCGGGACAGGGGTCCTACGAGCAGTACTTC.